These 20 T cell receptor beta chains originate from one sample sequenced in a study of neurological immune-mediated disorders (dated by TCRdb to about 2019). The receptor library was made with 5' RACE. TCRdb shows the sequencer as Illumina HiSeq 2500. TCRdb passed the public sequencing reads through fastp at Q25 and MiXCR, retaining productive beta sequences. Every entry covers one CDR3 protein and lists the most common genes and DNA from its rows. Within this sample are about 55,000 distinct CDR3 sequences, with more than 4% of them counted one time only. The top ten hold 2.5% to 3% of the sample. The material sequenced was PBMCs. The receptors were gathered from a man in his fifties or sixties with multiple sclerosis.

This clonotype was picked up a small number of times. The chain links TRBV7-9 to TRBJ1-2, with 12 nucleotides matching TRBD1. The CDR3 totals 15 residues. Germline CDR1 and CDR2: SEHNR and FQNEAQ (reference sequence). After removal of 4 bases from V and 8 bases from J, the junction contained 8 bases not matched to a gene. The DNA of the CDR3 is TGTGCCAGCAGCTCGAGGGACAGGGGGCTGGACGGCTACACCTTC. This encodes CASSSRDRGLDGYTF.

This clonotype was seen more than once but under ten times. Since a much larger clone is just one base distant, this may be a read error. The chain uses TRBV28 and TRBJ2-5; D is ambiguous. Germline CDR1 and CDR2: MDHEN and SYDVKM. The CDR3 is 11 residues long. V was pared by 5 bases and J by 6 bases, with 7 bases between. CDR3 sequence reads: CASSITQTQYF. The DNA of the CDR3 is TGTGCCAGCAGTATAACTCAGACCCAGTACTTC.

Many counts were recorded for this clonotype. This chain joins TRBV6-6 and TRBJ1-5; the D gene is possibly TRBD1 (5 bases). CDR1 is MNHNY and CDR2 is SVGAGI in the germline V gene (reference sequence). The CDR3 loop spans 14 amino acids. The V and J ends lost 2 bases and 6 bases respectively, with 11 bases between them. The CDR3 DNA reads as TGTGCCAGCAGTTACATGGGGCAGGGTCAGCCCCAGCATTTT. It translates to CASSYMGQGQPQHF.

This clonotype was observed at least ten times. The chain couples TRBV5-1 to TRBJ2-7; D is perhaps TRBD1 (5 bases). The germline V gene has CDR1 SGHRS and CDR2 YFSETQ. The CDR3 length is 13 residues. V was shortened by 0 bases and J by 5 bases, with 9 bases between the two germline ends. Written as DNA, the CDR3 is TGCGCCAGCAGCTTGGAGGGGTTCGACGAGCAGTACTTC. It specifies CASSLEGFDEQYF.

This clonotype was picked up many times. J is TRBJ2-3 and V is TRBV5-1; TRBD2 is a possible D gene (5 bases). This CDR3 comprises 12 residues. Germline V gives CDR1 SGHRS, CDR2 YFSETQ. V was pared by 3 bases and J by 6 bases, with 8 bases between. The CDR3 DNA reads TGCGCCAGCAGCTCGGGGTTTGATACGCAGTATTTT. Translation: CASSSGFDTQYF.

This clonotype occurred many times. This chain links TRBV5-1 with TRBJ1-1; D perhaps matches TRBD1 (5 bases). The germline V gene has CDR1 SGHRS and CDR2 YFSETQ. The CDR3 has 14 amino acids. The V and J ends lost 8 bases and 4 bases respectively, with 18 bases between them. The CDR3 nucleotides read TGCGCCAGTCAAAGGGGCTTCGGAGGCACTGAAGCTTTCTTT. It codes for CASQRGFGGTEAFF.

This clonotype has at least ten counts. DNA of the CDR3: TGCGCCAGCAGCCAAGATATTAGGGGGGGCAGGGAGACCCAGTACTTC. As protein: CASSQDIRGGRETQYF. This chain joins TRBV4-1 and TRBJ2-5; perhaps TRBD2 as D (7 bases). This CDR3 region has 16 residues. Germline V gene sequence: CDR1 MGHRA, CDR2 YSYEKL. V lost 0 bases and J 5 bases, leaving 16 bases between the germline ends.

This clonotype was found many times. CDR3 coding DNA: TGTGCCAGCAGCTTCGGACAGCCCGGAGAGACCCAGTACTTC. Amino acid sequence: CASSFGQPGETQYF. This chain uses TRBV7-2 with TRBJ2-5; a weak D match, TRBD1 (6 bases). The CDR3 extends over 14 amino acids. The V gene's germline CDR1 is SGHTA and CDR2 FQGNSA. V shed 3 bases and J shed 4 bases, with 12 bases lying between them.

This clonotype was seen at least ten times. The chain employs TRBV7-3 and TRBJ2-1, with 11 bases identical to TRBD2. CDR1 and CDR2 from the germline V gene are SGHTA and FQGTGA. After removal of 4 bases from V and 9 bases from J, the junction contained 8 bases not matched to a gene. This CDR3 has 15 amino acids. For the CDR3, the DNA is TGTGCCAGCAGCTGGGGGGCTAGCGGGAGGAGTGAGCAGTTCTTC. It is translated as CASSWGASGRSEQFF.

As regards this clonotype: A read error may explain this, as a much larger clone is one base away. The chain links TRBV15 to TRBJ2-7, with 7 bases aligning to TRBD1. There are 15 residues in the CDR3. The germline V gene encodes CDR1 LNHNV and CDR2 YYDKDF (reference sequence). In DNA form, the CDR3 reads TGTGTCACCAGCAAGAAGCGACAGGGACCCTACGAGCAGTACTTC. This encodes CVTSKKRQGPYEQYF.

This clonotype was observed a few times. The J gene is TRBJ2-1, the V gene TRBV12-3 or TRBV12-4; TRBD2 aligns across 9 bases. The junction had 5 bases not matched to a gene; V was cut back by 3 bases and J by 2 bases. This CDR3 comprises 16 residues. This CDR3 reads CASSFGPSGTYNEQFF. Here the CDR3 DNA reads TGTGCCAGCAGTTTCGGCCCTAGCGGGACCTACAATGAGCAGTTCTTC.

This clonotype showed up many times. The chain combines TRBV20-1 with TRBJ2-1; 9 positions agree with TRBD2. The V and J ends lost 5 bases and 4 bases, in that order; junction bases with no gene match: 3. CDR3 length: 13 residues. Germline V gives CDR1 DFQATT, CDR2 SNEGSKA (reference sequence). CDR3 amino acids: CSAASGVYNEQFF. The CDR3 DNA is TGCAGTGCTGCTAGCGGGGTTTACAATGAGCAGTTCTTC.

This clonotype occurred many times. In nucleotides, the CDR3 is TGTGCCAGCAGGCCCGGGACAGGGGATGGCTACACCTTC. It translates to CASRPGTGDGYTF. The chain links TRBV7-9 to TRBJ1-2, with 10 bases matching TRBD1. Losses at the gene ends were 6 bases for V and 6 bases for J; bases not matched to a gene: 4. The germline gives CDR1 SEHNR, CDR2 FQNEAQ (reference sequence). This CDR3 is built from 13 residues.

Remarks on this clonotype: This clone may be a read error of a much larger clone one base away. For the CDR3, the DNA is TGCAGTGCTGAACCGGGAAAGGGGCAAGAGACCCAGTACTTC. Amino acids: CSAEPGKGQETQYF. The V call is TRBV20-1, the J call TRBJ2-5, with D perhaps being TRBD1 or TRBD2 (5 bases each). Trimming took off 5 bases at V and 2 bases at J, with 15 bases between the two ends. Germline CDR1 is DFQATT and CDR2 is SNEGSKA (reference sequence). CDR3 length equals 14 residues.

This clonotype was seen ten or more times. The chain uses TRBV5-1 and TRBJ1-1; D uncertain. This CDR3 spans 14 amino acids. Trimming removed 4 bases at V and 1 base at J, with 11 bases between. Per germline, CDR1 SGHRS and CDR2 YFSETQ. The CDR3 is CASSPGLRNTEAFF. DNA for the CDR3: TGCGCCAGCAGCCCCGGACTGAGGAACACTGAAGCTTTCTTT.

This clonotype came up many times. The chain joins TRBV6-1 to TRBJ1-4; D possibly corresponds to TRBD1 (6 bases). Between the trimmed V and J ends, which lost 0 bases and 0 bases, there was a span of 14 bases. CDR1 is MNHNS and CDR2 is SASEGT in the germline V gene. The CDR3 sequence is 18 residues long. The CDR3 DNA reads TGTGCCAGCAGTGAAGCGCCCGGGGGGGGCGCAACTAATGAAAAACTGTTTTTT. As protein: CASSEAPGGGATNEKLFF.

This clonotype has a count of ten or more. For the CDR3, the DNA is TGTGCCAGCAGATTTGATCGAAGGAGCGATGAGCAGTTCTTC. It specifies CASRFDRRSDEQFF. This chain links TRBV6-5 with TRBJ2-1; D uncertain. V lost 6 bases and J lost 8, with 17 bases in between. This CDR3 contains 14 residues. Germline CDR1 MNHEY, CDR2 SVGAGI.

This clonotype was seen many times. The rearrangement uses TRBV5-1 and TRBJ1-1; D is unresolved. V was clipped by 1 base and J by 4 bases, with 8 bases between them. Germline CDR1 and CDR2: SGHRS and YFSETQ. The CDR3 contains 13 residues. CDR3 in amino acids: CASSLFGSTEAFF. CDR3 coding DNA: TGCGCCAGCAGCTTGTTTGGGAGCACTGAAGCTTTCTTT. Full variable domain (outside the CDR3, taken from reference TRBV5-1 and TRBJ1-1): KAGVTQTPRYLIKTRGQQVTLSCSPISGHRSVSWYQQTPGQGLQFLFEYFSETQRNKGNFPGRFSGRQFSNSRSEMNVSTLELGDSALYLCASSLFGSTEAFFGQGTRLTVV.

This clonotype was observed many times. The chain uses TRBV5-1 and TRBJ2-1; the D call may be TRBD1 or TRBD2 (5 bases each). Germline CDR1 SGHRS, CDR2 YFSETQ. CDR3 length: 11 amino acids. Trimming took off 7 bases at V and 11 bases at J, with 13 bases between the two ends. CDR3 residues: CASRGGPQQFF. CDR3 coding DNA: TGCGCCAGCCGGGGCGGCCCCCAGCAGTTCTTC. The whole variable domain, remainder taken from reference TRBV5-1 and TRBJ2-1, is KAGVTQTPRYLIKTRGQQVTLSCSPISGHRSVSWYQQTPGQGLQFLFEYFSETQRNKGNFPGRFSGRQFSNSRSEMNVSTLELGDSALYLCASRGGPQQFFGPGTRLTVL.

The sample holds many counts of this clonotype. The chain employs TRBV12-3 or TRBV12-4 and TRBJ1-2, with D maybe TRBD1 (5 bases). The CDR3 has 14 amino acids. V was trimmed by 5 bases and J by 8 bases, leaving 18 bases between them. CDR3 sequence (DNA): TGTGCCAGCAGTACCCGACGGGGGGTAGGAGGCTACACCTTC. It translates to CASSTRRGVGGYTF.